The 26 T cell receptor beta chains below were found in one sample sequenced in a study of pediatric ulcerative colitis. The protocol was immunoSEQ multiplex PCR, while the TCRdb copy is restricted to in-frame clones and leaves out a portion. Seen here are more than 35,000 clones, 73% observed once, and the top ten hold about 0.71%. During colonoscopy, one to two rectal pinch biopsies were collected. The sample consisted of gut tissue. Receptor source: a boy aged 10-17 years with moderate ulcerative colitis.

The chain carries TRBV11-2 and TRBJ2-4; D is unresolved. Germline values: CDR1 SGHAT, CDR2 FQNNGV. The CDR3 covers 14 residues. The V gene lost 2 bases and the J gene lost 8 bases, with 13 bases spanning the gap. The CDR3 region has the DNA TGTGCCAGCAGCTTACTTAGCCTCCGAGACATTCAGTACTTC. Its protein is CASSLLSLRDIQYF.

The chain couples TRBV5-1 to TRBJ2-1; TRBD2 agrees at 11 bases. Per the germline V gene, CDR1 is SGHRS and CDR2 is YFSETQ. The V segment lost 4 bases and the J segment 6 bases; nucleotides outside the gene matches: 0. CDR3 length equals 13 residues. The CDR3 nucleotides read TGCGCCAGCAGCGGACTAGCGGGCAATGAGCAGTTCTTC. As protein: CASSGLAGNEQFF.

The CDR3: CSVERAGRDYGYTF. DNA of the CDR3: TGCAGCGTTGAAAGGGCAGGGCGCGACTATGGCTACACCTTC. The chain employs TRBV29-1 and TRBJ1-2, with D possibly matching TRBD1 (5 bases). The CDR3 has 14 amino acids. The V end lost 2 bases, the J end lost 3 bases, and 13 bases lay between the germline ends. Germline V lookup: CDR1 SQVTM, CDR2 ANQGSEA.

The J gene is TRBJ1-1, the V gene TRBV18; D ambiguous. CDR1 is KGHSH and CDR2 is LQKENI in the germline V gene. The length of the CDR3 is 14 residues. V shed 2 bases and J shed 1 base, with 8 bases lying between them. This CDR3 is CASSPDGENTEAFF. CDR3 sequence (DNA): TGTGCCAGCTCACCAGACGGAGAGAACACTGAAGCTTTCTTT.

The V gene is TRBV30, the J gene TRBJ2-1; unclear D gene. Germline CDR1 is GTSNPN and CDR2 is SVGIG (reference sequence). V shed 0 bases and J shed 9 bases, with 6 bases lying between them. The CDR3 has 11 amino acids. The CDR3 reads CAWSVLGEQFF. CDR3 sequence (DNA): TGTGCCTGGAGTGTACTTGGTGAGCAGTTCTTC.

The gene calls are TRBV6-1 and TRBJ1-5; D possibly corresponds to TRBD1 (6 bases). The CDR3 extends over 14 amino acids. With 6 bases removed from V and 4 bases from J, the gap between germline ends came to 13 bases. CDR1 is MNHNS, CDR2 SASEGT, per germline. The CDR3 loop is CASRWTEDNQPQHF. The CDR3 DNA reads TGTGCCAGCAGGTGGACAGAGGATAATCAGCCCCAGCATTTT.

The rearrangement uses TRBV5-1 and TRBJ2-6; D gene ambiguous. Germline V CDR1 and CDR2: SGHRS, YFSETQ. The V end lost 4 bases, the J end lost 2 bases, and 10 bases lay between the germline ends. The CDR3 length is 15 residues. The CDR3 reads CASSEGNPGANVLTF. Here the CDR3 DNA reads TGCGCCAGCAGCGAAGGGAACCCTGGGGCCAACGTCCTGACTTTC.

This clone has more than one count but fewer than ten. The CDR3 bases are TGCGCCAGCAGCCAAGTCGGGGAAGGAGGGGAGCTGTTTTTT. Protein product: CASSQVGEGGELFF. This rearrangement joins TRBV4-1 to TRBJ2-2, with D tentatively TRBD2 (5 bases). CDR1 and CDR2 (germline): MGHRA, YSYEKL. Deletions cut 1 base from V and 8 bases from J, with 11 bases between. The CDR3 is 14 amino acids.

Only a few counts were recorded for this clone. The gene calls are TRBV7-3 and TRBJ2-3; D possibly corresponds to TRBD2 (5 bases). The CDR3 loop spans 14 amino acids. Germline CDR1 and CDR2: SGHTA and FQGTGA. Trimming pared 4 bases from V and 2 bases from J, leaving 10 bases between. The CDR3 DNA reads TGTGCCAGCAGCTCTGCGGACTTCACAGATACGCAGTATTTT. Encoded protein: CASSSADFTDTQYF.

The chain couples TRBV11-2 to TRBJ2-3; the match to TRBD2 covers 8 bases. This CDR3 contains 15 residues. J lost 2 bases, V lost 3 bases, and 4 bases had no gene match. The germline V gene encodes CDR1 SGHAT and CDR2 FQNNGV. The CDR3: CASSFYGRDTDTQYF. The DNA for the CDR3 is TGTGCCAGCAGCTTCTACGGGAGGGACACAGATACGCAGTATTTT. Drawing the rest from reference TRBV11-2 and TRBJ2-3, the complete variable domain is EAGVAQSPRYKIIEKRQSVAFWCNPISGHATLYWYQQILGQGPKLLIQFQNNGVVDDSQLPKDRFSAERLKGVDSTLKIQPAKLEDSAVYLCASSFYGRDTDTQYFGPGTRLTVL.

The CDR3, as DNA: TGTGCCAGTAGAGAGGGTTACAATCAGCCCCAGCATTTT. As protein: CASREGYNQPQHF. V usage is TRBV19 and J usage is TRBJ1-5, with D uncertain. This CDR3 is built from 13 residues. Trimming removed 6 bases from V and 3 bases from J, with 9 bases in between. CDR1 is LNHDA, CDR2 SQIVND, per germline (reference sequence).

The chain couples TRBV28 to TRBJ1-3, with D possibly matching TRBD1 (5 bases). This CDR3 region has 16 residues. Germline V gives CDR1 MDHEN, CDR2 SYDVKM. The V end lost 2 bases, the J end lost 4 bases, and 15 bases lay between the germline ends. The DNA of the CDR3 is TGTGCCAGCAGTTTACCTACACAGGATTTCGGAAACACCATATATTTT. This encodes CASSLPTQDFGNTIYF.

The V gene is TRBV27, the J gene TRBJ1-2; tentative D call: TRBD1 (6 bases). With 0 bases removed from V and 4 bases from J, the gap between germline ends came to 12 bases. Germline V gene lookup returns CDR1 MNHEY and CDR2 SMNVEV (reference sequence). The CDR3 sequence is 15 residues long. The CDR3 here is CASSLSWGQSYGYTF. The CDR3 DNA is TGTGCCAGCAGTTTATCGTGGGGGCAGAGCTATGGCTACACCTTC.

The CDR3 loop is CASSTTRRQYF. Here the CDR3 DNA reads TGTGCCAGCAGCACGACTCGGCGGCAGTACTTC. The V and J genes are TRBV11-3 and TRBJ2-7; the D is unclear. Trimming cost V 5 bases and J 9 bases, with 11 bases left between them. CDR3 length equals 11 residues. Germline values: CDR1 SGHNT, CDR2 YENEEA.

Of note for this clone: Additional DNA sequences in this sample encode the identical CDR3. V gene TRBV6-5 combines with J gene TRBJ1-1, with D hard to call. Germline V lookup: CDR1 MNHEY, CDR2 SVGAGI. CDR3 length: 13 residues. V gave up 2 bases and J gave up 1 base, with 5 bases separating them. CDR3 loop: CASSYQRNTEAFF. In DNA form, the CDR3 reads TGTGCCAGCAGTTACCAGAGGAACACTGAAGCTTTCTTT.

The J gene is TRBJ2-3, the V gene TRBV5-1, with D possibly TRBD2 on 6 matching bases. Looked up from germline, CDR1 is SGHRS and CDR2 is YFSETQ. The germline V and J ends were trimmed by 1 base and 3 bases, with 9 bases remaining between them. The CDR3 length is 14 residues. The CDR3: CASSLTSYTDTQYF. CDR3 bases: TGCGCCAGCAGCTTGACTAGCTATACAGATACGCAGTATTTT.

The rearrangement links TRBV2 to TRBJ2-1; D is ambiguous. Germline V gene sequence: CDR1 SNHLY, CDR2 FYNNEI. The length of the CDR3 is 12 residues. Trimming stripped 8 bases from V and 10 bases from J, with 15 bases between. The CDR3: CASAENPGEQFF. CDR3 coding DNA: TGTGCCAGCGCGGAGAATCCGGGCGAGCAGTTCTTC.

The chain carries TRBV11-2 and TRBJ1-1, with D perhaps TRBD1 (5 bases). Trimming left V 8 bases short and J 6 bases short, with 7 bases between. Germline CDR1 and CDR2: SGHAT and FQNNGV. The CDR3 consists of 10 residues. In DNA form, the CDR3 reads TGTGCCAGCGGGGGAGCTGAAGCTTTCTTT. Protein sequence: CASGGAEAFF.

This clone was seen a handful of times. CDR3 DNA: TGCGCCAGCAGCTTGGGTAGCGGGGCGAACACCGGGGAGCTGTTTTTT. It encodes CASSLGSGANTGELFF. This chain joins TRBV5-1 and TRBJ2-2, with 8 bases that match TRBD2. Germline CDR1 is SGHRS and CDR2 is YFSETQ. Trimming took 0 bases from V and 0 from J; bases not matched to a gene: 1. This CDR3 has 16 amino acids.

The chain is built from TRBV11-2 and TRBJ1-5; D is unresolved. The CDR3 runs 15 residues. The V end was cut by 1 base, the J end by 8 bases, with 15 bases between. Per the germline V gene, CDR1 is SGHAT and CDR2 is FQNNGV. This CDR3 is CASSLGAGLGEPQHF. CDR3 nucleotides: TGTGCCAGCAGCTTAGGGGCGGGCCTTGGTGAGCCCCAGCATTTT. The full variable domain, completed using reference TRBV11-2 and TRBJ1-5, is EAGVAQSPRYKIIEKRQSVAFWCNPISGHATLYWYQQILGQGPKLLIQFQNNGVVDDSQLPKDRFSAERLKGVDSTLKIQPAKLEDSAVYLCASSLGAGLGEPQHFGDGTRLSIL.

This chain links TRBV6-1 with TRBJ1-4; D remains unclear. V lost 8 bases, J lost 6 bases, and 16 bases lay in between. There are 14 residues in the CDR3. Germline CDR1 and CDR2: MNHNS and SASEGT. The CDR3 loop is CASRRPVSYEKLFF. The CDR3 bases are TGTGCCAGCCGAAGGCCTGTCTCCTATGAAAAACTGTTTTTT.

CDR3 nucleotides: TGTGCCAGCAGTGAATTGTTGGGCGGGTTTATCTACGAGCAGTACTTC. Its protein product is CASSELLGGFIYEQYF. V usage is TRBV6-1 and J usage is TRBJ2-7; tentatively, D is TRBD2 (5 bases). The CDR3 covers 16 residues. Deletions cut 2 bases from V and 3 bases from J, with 17 bases between. From germline, CDR1 is MNHNS and CDR2 SASEGT.

The chain has TRBV5-1 and TRBJ2-7, with 7 bases lining up with TRBD1. The CDR3 totals 16 residues. J lost 6 bases, V lost 0 bases, and 12 bases had no gene match. Germline CDR1 is SGHRS and CDR2 is YFSETQ. CDR3 protein: CASSLGSSIGDSEQYF. The CDR3 DNA is TGCGCCAGCAGCTTGGGTTCTTCGATAGGGGACAGCGAGCAGTACTTC.

V gene TRBV4-2 combines with J gene TRBJ2-7, with TRBD1 as a possible D gene (5 bases). The germline gives CDR1 LGHNA, CDR2 YNFKEQ. There are 16 residues in the CDR3. Deletions cut 0 bases from V and 2 bases from J, with 14 bases between. CDR3 protein: CASSQEAGHPTYEQYF. The DNA of the CDR3 is TGTGCCAGCAGCCAAGAGGCAGGACACCCCACCTACGAGCAGTACTTC.

The V gene is TRBV18, the J gene TRBJ2-1, with D perhaps given as TRBD1 or TRBD2 (6 bases each). CDR3 size: 17 residues. V lost 3 bases and J 2 bases, leaving 17 bases between the germline ends. Germline V CDR1 and CDR2: KGHSH, LQKENI. This CDR3 reads CASSPRDLGGTYNEQFF. CDR3 nucleotides: TGTGCCAGCTCACCTAGGGACCTGGGGGGCACCTACAATGAGCAGTTCTTC.

The rearrangement joins TRBV30 to TRBJ2-3, with D possibly called TRBD1 or TRBD2 (7 bases each). The V end was cut by 2 bases, the J end by 3 bases, with 15 bases between. Per germline, CDR1 GTSNPN and CDR2 SVGIG (reference sequence). The CDR3 covers 15 residues. The CDR3 DNA is TGTGCCTGGAGTATTTACAGGGGAGGGACAGATACGCAGTATTTT. Translating it yields CAWSIYRGGTDTQYF. The variable domain in full, completed from reference TRBV30 and TRBJ2-3, reads SQTIHQWPATLVQPVGSPLSLECTVEGTSNPNLYWYRQAAGRGLQLLFYSVGIGQISSEVPQNLSASRPQDRQFILSSKKLLLSDSGFYLCAWSIYRGGTDTQYFGPGTRLTVL.